This T cell receptor (beta chain) was identified in a study of blood T cells in healthy people across ages. Next came a second PCR, run for roughly 6 to 11 cycles, which used a sample-barcoded 5' primer along with a J-beta primer mix. TCRdb reprocessed the 5' RACE reads with MiXCR, giving one entry per CDR3 protein. The table has 1.4 million or so distinct CDR3 sequences, 42% seen once. V lost 5 bases and J 1 base, leaving 15 bases between the germline ends. The CDR3 spans 15 residues. Germline V lookup: CDR1 SGHVS, CDR2 FQNEAQ. Sequencing was done on a sample of blood. This chain joins TRBV7-8 and TRBJ2-7, with a weak D call TRBD2 (5 bases). This clonotype originated in a woman between 18 and 29 years old in good health. The DNA of the CDR3 is TGTGCCAGCAGCCCCAGCGGACCCATGTCCTACGAGCAGTACTTC. Protein sequence: CASSPSGPMSYEQYF.